Listed below are T cell receptor beta chains from one sample, sequenced in a study of post-analysis software for immune sequencing data. TCRdb fed the PCR reads into MiXCR, producing one record per CDR3 protein. The sample lists 740,000 or so distinct CDR3 sequences; approximately 57% were seen once. Sequencing used blood. The receptors originated from a girl under 18 with multiple sclerosis. Each CDR3 is given with its conserved first and last residue. A D gene is named only where the DNA matches it firmly. Rows give clone size only sometimes, using once, few, many, or a class for an expanded clone.

size: NA
V: TRBV4-1
D: TRBD2
J: TRBJ2-1
CDR3: CASSPGGYNEQFF
DNA: TGTGCCAGCAGCCCGGGGGGGTACAATGAGCAGTTCTTC

size: many
V: TRBV5-1
D: NA
J: TRBJ2-6
CDR3: CASSLAGAGANVLTF
DNA: TGTGCCAGCAGTTTAGCAGGGGCTGGGGCCAACGTCCTGACTTTC

size: NA
V: TRBV7-9
D: TRBD2
J: TRBJ2-1
CDR3: CASSLRTSGPGGTYNEQFF
DNA: TGTGCCAGCAGCTTGAGAACTAGCGGGCCTGGCGGCACCTACAATGAGCAGTTCTTC

size: NA
V: TRBV7-7
D: NA
J: TRBJ2-5
CDR3: CASIEHAAGPRETQYF
DNA: TGTGCCAGCATCGAACACGCGGCAGGGCCGAGGGAGACCCAGTACTTC

size: NA
V: TRBV20-1
D: NA
J: TRBJ2-1
CDR3: CSARAWTEEQFF
DNA: TGCAGTGCTAGAGCTTGGACAGAAGAGCAGTTCTTC

size: NA
V: TRBV5-4
D: NA
J: TRBJ1-2
CDR3: CASSLASADGYTF
DNA: TGTGCCAGCAGCTTGGCTTCAGCAGATGGCTACACCTTC

size: NA
V: TRBV9
D: NA
J: TRBJ2-1
CDR3: CASSVGSSQNEQFF
DNA: TGTGCCAGCAGCGTAGGTAGCAGCCAGAATGAGCAGTTCTTC

size: NA
V: TRBV14
D: TRBD1
J: TRBJ2-7
CDR3: CASSFKGQSYEQYF
DNA: TGTGCCAGCAGCTTCAAGGGACAGAGCTACGAGCAGTACTTC

size: NA
V: TRBV28
D: TRBD2
J: TRBJ2-1
CDR3: CASSFPGLANSYNEQFF
DNA: TGTGCCAGCAGTTTTCCCGGACTAGCAAACTCCTACAATGAGCAGTTCTTC

size: NA
V: TRBV7-8
D: TRBD2
J: TRBJ2-7
CDR3: CASSLGAVASGAGEQYF
DNA: TGTGCCAGCAGCTTGGGGGCAGTAGCTAGCGGGGCGGGGGAGCAGTACTTC

size: NA
V: TRBV5-5
D: NA
J: TRBJ1-5
CDR3: CASSLDSGGGNQPQHF
DNA: TGTGCCAGCAGCTTGGATTCCGGGGGCGGCAATCAGCCCCAGCATTTT

size: NA
V: TRBV5-1
D: NA
J: TRBJ1-1
CDR3: CASSLEVRGTEAFF
DNA: TGCGCCAGCAGCTTGGAGGTCCGAGGCACTGAAGCTTTCTTT

size: NA
V: TRBV7-9
D: NA
J: TRBJ2-7
CDR3: CASSPRVRFYEQYF
DNA: TGTGCCAGCAGCCCGAGGGTAAGATTCTACGAGCAGTACTTC

size: NA
V: TRBV29-1
D: TRBD2
J: TRBJ2-1
CDR3: CSGGDLAGSSYNEQFF
DNA: TGCAGCGGGGGAGACCTAGCGGGGAGCTCCTACAATGAGCAGTTCTTC

size: few
V: TRBV12-5
D: NA
J: TRBJ2-7
CDR3: CASGSRVGYEQYF
DNA: TGTGCTAGTGGATCCCGGGTTGGCTACGAGCAGTACTTC

size: NA
V: TRBV19
D: NA
J: TRBJ2-4
CDR3: CASSPSTRMGIQYF
DNA: TGTGCCAGTAGTCCGTCGACTAGGATGGGCATTCAGTACTTC

size: NA
V: TRBV12-3/TRBV12-4
D: NA
J: TRBJ1-2
CDR3: CASSLSVYGYTF
DNA: TGTGCCAGCAGTCTCTCGGTCTATGGCTACACCTTC

size: NA
V: TRBV15
D: NA
J: TRBJ1-2
CDR3: CATSRDLVDNYGYTF
DNA: TGTGCCACCAGCAGAGATCTAGTAGACAACTATGGCTACACCTTC

size: few
V: TRBV20-1
D: NA
J: TRBJ2-4
CDR3: CSAIETGRAKNIQYF
DNA: TGCAGTGCCATAGAAACAGGGAGAGCCAAAAACATTCAGTACTTC

size: NA
V: TRBV7-3
D: NA
J: TRBJ2-1
CDR3: CASSLDNDNEQFF
DNA: TGTGCCAGCAGCTTAGACAATGACAATGAGCAGTTCTTC

size: NA
V: TRBV6-5
D: NA
J: TRBJ2-1
CDR3: CASSSMRGSEQFF
DNA: TGTGCCAGCAGTTCGATGCGTGGGTCTGAGCAGTTCTTC

size: few
V: TRBV9
D: TRBD2
J: TRBJ2-1
CDR3: CASSVVTSGGEQFF
DNA: TGTGCCAGCAGCGTAGTAACTAGCGGGGGGGAGCAGTTCTTC

size: few
V: TRBV10-3
D: NA
J: TRBJ1-2
CDR3: CAISEWRHSRANYGYTF
DNA: TGTGCCATCAGTGAGTGGAGACATTCCAGAGCTAACTATGGCTACACCTTC

size: few
V: TRBV5-1
D: NA
J: TRBJ2-1
CDR3: CASSLGWTAEQFF
DNA: TGCGCCAGCAGCTTGGGGTGGACAGCCGAGCAGTTCTTC

size: few
V: TRBV5-6
D: TRBD1
J: TRBJ1-2
CDR3: CASSDTGGAGYGYTF
DNA: TGTGCCAGCAGCGATACAGGGGGCGCCGGGTATGGCTACACCTTC

size: NA
V: TRBV15
D: TRBD1
J: TRBJ2-7
CDR3: CATSRGTGPYEQYF
DNA: TGTGCCACCAGCAGAGGGACAGGGCCCTACGAGCAGTACTTC

size: few
V: TRBV15
D: TRBD2
J: TRBJ2-3
CDR3: CATSRDWKRDGIAIDTQYF
DNA: TGTGCCACCAGCAGAGATTGGAAGCGGGACGGCATAGCAATAGATACGCAGTATTTT

size: NA
V: TRBV30
D: NA
J: TRBJ2-4
CDR3: CAWSVREWAIQYF
DNA: TGTGCCTGGAGTGTAAGGGAGTGGGCCATTCAGTACTTC

size: NA
V: TRBV6-2/TRBV6-3
D: NA
J: TRBJ2-1
CDR3: CASSHNGVHEQFF
DNA: TGTGCCAGCAGCCACAATGGGGTCCATGAGCAGTTCTTC

size: NA
V: TRBV7-2
D: NA
J: TRBJ2-2
CDR3: CASSWDLTGELFF
DNA: TGTGCCAGCAGCTGGGACCTCACCGGGGAGCTGTTTTTT

size: NA
V: TRBV10-3
D: NA
J: TRBJ2-3
CDR3: CAISGGTFSRGTDTQYF
DNA: TGTGCCATCAGTGGGGGGACGTTTTCGAGAGGCACAGATACGCAGTATTTT

size: NA
V: TRBV6-5
D: TRBD1
J: TRBJ1-5
CDR3: CASSREGQGSNQPQHF
DNA: TGTGCCAGCAGCCGGGAGGGACAGGGGTCAAATCAGCCCCAGCATTTT

size: few
V: TRBV15
D: NA
J: TRBJ2-7
CDR3: CATSRVVTGSYEQYF
DNA: TGTGCCACCAGCAGAGTGGTAACGGGCTCCTACGAGCAGTACTTC

size: NA
V: TRBV2
D: TRBD1
J: TRBJ1-5
CDR3: CASSGGQGNQPQHF
DNA: TGTGCCAGCAGTGGAGGACAGGGGAATCAGCCCCAGCATTTT

size: many
V: TRBV7-3
D: NA
J: TRBJ2-1
CDR3: CASSFSGTADQFF
DNA: TGTGCCAGCAGCTTTAGTGGGACGGCGGACCAGTTCTTC

size: few
V: TRBV4-1
D: NA
J: TRBJ2-1
CDR3: CASSLARTSSYNEQFF
DNA: TGCGCCAGCAGCCTAGCGAGAACGAGCTCCTACAATGAGCAGTTCTTC

size: NA
V: TRBV29-1
D: NA
J: TRBJ2-5
CDR3: CSVGIGPQETQYF
DNA: TGCAGCGTGGGGATAGGCCCCCAAGAGACCCAGTACTTC

size: NA
V: TRBV15
D: TRBD2
J: TRBJ2-1
CDR3: CATSGERGLSYNEQFF
DNA: TGTGCCACCAGCGGGGAGCGGGGCCTCTCCTACAATGAGCAGTTCTTC

size: NA
V: TRBV5-4
D: TRBD2
J: TRBJ2-3
CDR3: CASSLVAGTSTDTQYF
DNA: TGTGCCAGCAGCTTGGTAGCGGGAACTAGCACAGATACGCAGTATTTT

size: NA
V: TRBV10-3
D: NA
J: TRBJ2-3
CDR3: CAISELHTDTQYF
DNA: TGTGCCATCAGTGAGTTACACACAGATACGCAGTATTTT

size: NA
V: TRBV10-3
D: NA
J: TRBJ2-1
CDR3: CAVSGGTLGNEQFF
DNA: TGTGCCGTATCAGGGGGGACTCTGGGCAATGAGCAGTTCTTC

size: few
V: TRBV7-9
D: TRBD1
J: TRBJ2-4
CDR3: CASSYRTGGSKNIQYF
DNA: TGTGCCAGCAGCTACCGGACAGGGGGGTCCAAAAACATTCAGTACTTC

size: NA
V: TRBV12-3/TRBV12-4
D: NA
J: TRBJ2-1
CDR3: CASSSGRPRGYNEQFF
DNA: TGTGCCAGCAGTTCGGGACGGCCGAGGGGTTACAATGAGCAGTTCTTC

size: few
V: TRBV29-1
D: NA
J: TRBJ2-7
CDR3: CSVDRRGTGHEQYF
DNA: TGCAGCGTTGACCGCCGGGGTACGGGCCACGAGCAGTACTTC

size: NA
V: TRBV6-1
D: NA
J: TRBJ2-1
CDR3: CASIRWPISYNEQFF
DNA: TGTGCCAGCATCCGGTGGCCGATATCCTACAATGAGCAGTTCTTC

size: once
V: TRBV29-1
D: TRBD2
J: TRBJ2-1
CDR3: CSAAWTSGTSEQFF
DNA: TGCAGCGCTGCTTGGACTAGCGGGACTTCTGAGCAGTTCTTC

size: NA
V: TRBV3-1
D: TRBD1
J: TRBJ2-7
CDR3: CASSQGPTNRDSSTLVGYEQYF
DNA: TGTGCCAGCAGCCAAGGACCAACCAACCGGGACAGTAGCACACTCGTTGGCTACGAGCAGTACTTC

size: NA
V: TRBV20-1
D: NA
J: TRBJ2-7
CDR3: CSASSGSHEQYF
DNA: TGCAGTGCTAGTTCAGGGTCCCACGAGCAGTACTTC

size: NA
V: TRBV12-3/TRBV12-4
D: NA
J: TRBJ1-1
CDR3: CASRLGSERPEAFF
DNA: TGTGCCAGCAGGCTGGGTTCCGAACGCCCTGAAGCTTTCTTT

size: NA
V: TRBV9
D: TRBD2
J: TRBJ2-1
CDR3: CASSPLRGVAGHEQFF
DNA: TGTGCCAGCAGTCCTCTACGGGGGGTAGCGGGACATGAGCAGTTCTTC

size: NA
V: TRBV7-9
D: NA
J: TRBJ2-5
CDR3: CASSLSAGGETQYF
DNA: TGTGCCAGCAGCTTATCCGCAGGGGGGGAGACCCAGTACTTC

size: NA
V: TRBV10-3
D: TRBD2
J: TRBJ2-1
CDR3: CAISRTSGGYNEQFF
DNA: TGTGCCATCAGCCGGACTAGCGGGGGATACAATGAGCAGTTCTTC

size: NA
V: TRBV12-3/TRBV12-4
D: NA
J: TRBJ1-1
CDR3: CASSLHNLNTEAFF
DNA: TGTGCCAGCAGTTTACATAACTTGAACACTGAAGCTTTCTTT

size: NA
V: TRBV4-1
D: NA
J: TRBJ2-7
CDR3: CASSRDGFGLYEQYF
DNA: TGCGCCAGCAGCCGTGATGGGTTTGGGCTCTACGAGCAGTACTTC